Here is one TCR beta chain with its context. The sample comes from a study of blood T cell repertoires in COVID-19. Produced via immunoSEQ multiplex PCR; TCRdb's table is partial and in-frame only. The table lists 330,000 or so clones, more than 70% of them singletons. CDR1 and CDR2 (germline): SGHKS, YYEKEE (reference sequence). The length of the CDR3 is 13 residues. Trimming stripped 2 bases from V and 3 bases from J, with 8 bases between. The sequence came from a woman aged 30 to 39 who had been exposed to COVID-19. The J gene is TRBJ1-2, the V gene TRBV5-5; D gene uncertain. Sequenced material: PBMCs or T cells enriched from blood (not recorded which). CDR3 sequence: CASSFEGDYGYTF. DNA for the CDR3: TGTGCCAGCAGCTTTGAGGGAGACTATGGCTACACCTTC.